This entry lists 7 T cell receptor beta chains sequenced from one sample in a study of blood T cell repertoires in COVID-19. Profiled with immunoSEQ multiplex PCR; TCRdb holds only in-frame clones, not every one. The sample holds around 190,000 clones, under 80% seen once. The material sequenced was peripheral blood. These TCRs come from a woman aged 45-59 years with acute or convalescent COVID-19.

The CDR3 loop reads CASSPPDRAIGETQYF. Written as DNA, the CDR3 is TGTGCCAGCAGCCCGCCGGACAGGGCAATCGGAGAGACCCAGTACTTC. This rearrangement joins TRBV3-1 (or the pseudogene TRBV3-2) to TRBJ2-5, with 8 bases lining up with TRBD1. The CDR3 is 16 amino acids. Germline assignment: CDR1 LGHDT and CDR2 YNNKEL (reference sequence). Trimming removed 4 bases from V and 4 bases from J; junction bases left unmatched: 11.

The V call is TRBV30, the J call TRBJ2-7; perhaps TRBD1 as D (7 bases). V gave up 2 bases and J gave up 5 bases, with 16 bases separating them. The CDR3 loop spans 14 amino acids. Per germline, CDR1 GTSNPN and CDR2 SVGIG (reference sequence). CDR3: CAWSLDREADEQYF. The CDR3 DNA reads TGTGCCTGGAGTTTAGACAGGGAGGCGGACGAGCAGTACTTC.

V gene TRBV9 combines with J gene TRBJ2-2; no clear D gene. The CDR3 contains 12 residues. V lost 4 bases and J 4 bases, leaving 5 bases between the germline ends. Germline V lookup: CDR1 SGDLS, CDR2 YYNGEE. CDR3 nucleotide sequence: TGTGCCAGCAGCCTTTTCACCGGGGAGCTGTTTTTT. Protein sequence: CASSLFTGELFF.

The chain links TRBV3-1 (or the pseudogene TRBV3-2) to TRBJ2-3; 7 bases map to TRBD2. This CDR3 spans 12 amino acids. Trimming cost V 4 bases and J 8 bases; bases outside gene matches: 3. Germline V lookup: CDR1 LGHDT, CDR2 YNNKEL (reference sequence). This CDR3 reads CASSRGGVTQYF. In DNA, the CDR3 is TGTGCCAGCAGCCGGGGGGGGGTTACGCAGTATTTT.

The V call is TRBV6-5, the J call TRBJ1-2; 9 bases fit TRBD1. The length of the CDR3 is 15 residues. J gave up 1 base and V 9 bases, and 9 bases lay outside the gene matches. Germline CDR1 is MNHEY and CDR2 is SVGAGI. The CDR3 DNA follows: TGTGCCAGTACACCCACAGGGGGCCATAACTATGGCTACACCTTC. Translation gives CASTPTGGHNYGYTF.

The genes are TRBV7-2 and TRBJ1-2, with unresolved D. The ends were cut back, 5 bases at V and 8 bases at J, with 18 bases in the middle. Germline V gene sequence: CDR1 SGHTA, CDR2 FQGNSA. The CDR3 is made up of 14 amino acids. This CDR3 is CASSPSGLTGGYTF. The CDR3, as DNA: TGTGCCAGCAGCCCCTCGGGCCTCACGGGAGGCTACACCTTC. The entire variable domain, with the rest obtained from reference TRBV7-2 and TRBJ1-2, is as follows: GAGVSQSPSNKVTEKGKDVELRCDPISGHTALYWYRQSLGQGLEFLIYFQGNSAPDKSGLPSDRFSAERTGGSVSTLTIQRTQQEDSAVYLCASSPSGLTGGYTFGSGTRLTVV.

J is TRBJ2-2 and V is TRBV3-1 (or the pseudogene TRBV3-2), with D maybe TRBD2 (5 bases). CDR3 size: 14 residues. Trimming stripped 3 bases from V and 8 bases from J, with 13 bases between. Germline V lookup: CDR1 LGHDT, CDR2 YNNKEL (reference sequence). The CDR3 here is CASSHHRSGGELFF. As DNA, the CDR3 is TGTGCCAGCAGCCACCACCGATCGGGGGGGGAGCTGTTTTTT.